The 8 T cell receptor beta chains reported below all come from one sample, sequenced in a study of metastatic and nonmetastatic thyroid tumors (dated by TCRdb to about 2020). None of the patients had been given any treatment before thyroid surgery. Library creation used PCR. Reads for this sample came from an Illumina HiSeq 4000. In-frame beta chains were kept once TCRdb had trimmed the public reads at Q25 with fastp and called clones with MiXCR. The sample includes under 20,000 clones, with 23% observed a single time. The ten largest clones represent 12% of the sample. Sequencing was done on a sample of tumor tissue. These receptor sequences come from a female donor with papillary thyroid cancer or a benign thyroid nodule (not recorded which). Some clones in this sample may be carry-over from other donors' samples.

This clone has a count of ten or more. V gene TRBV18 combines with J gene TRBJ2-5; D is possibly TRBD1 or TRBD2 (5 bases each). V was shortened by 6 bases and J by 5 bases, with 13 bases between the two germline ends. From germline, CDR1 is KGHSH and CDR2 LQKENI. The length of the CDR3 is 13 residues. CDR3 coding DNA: TGTGCCAGCTCCCCCGGGACGACGGAGACCCAGTACTTC. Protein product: CASSPGTTETQYF.

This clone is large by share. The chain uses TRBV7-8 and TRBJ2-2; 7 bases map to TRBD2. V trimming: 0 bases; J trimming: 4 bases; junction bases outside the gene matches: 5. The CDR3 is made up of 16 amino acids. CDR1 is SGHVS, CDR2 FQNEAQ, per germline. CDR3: CASSLAPREGTGELFF. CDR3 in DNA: TGTGCCAGCAGCTTAGCGCCCAGGGAGGGCACCGGGGAGCTGTTTTTT.

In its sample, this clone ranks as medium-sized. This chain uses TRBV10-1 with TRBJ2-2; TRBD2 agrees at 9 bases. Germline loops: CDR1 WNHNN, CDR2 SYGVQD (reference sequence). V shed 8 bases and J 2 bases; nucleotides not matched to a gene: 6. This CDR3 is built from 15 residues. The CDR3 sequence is CASLRLAENTGELFF. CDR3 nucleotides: TGCGCCAGCCTTAGACTAGCGGAAAACACCGGGGAGCTGTTTTTT.

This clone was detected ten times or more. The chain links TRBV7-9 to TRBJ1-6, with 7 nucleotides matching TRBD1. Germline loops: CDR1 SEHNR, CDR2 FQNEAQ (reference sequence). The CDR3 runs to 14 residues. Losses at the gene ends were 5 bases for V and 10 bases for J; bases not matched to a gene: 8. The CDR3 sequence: CASSLRQGWSPLHF. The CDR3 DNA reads TGTGCCAGCAGCCTCCGACAGGGTTGGTCACCCCTCCACTTT.

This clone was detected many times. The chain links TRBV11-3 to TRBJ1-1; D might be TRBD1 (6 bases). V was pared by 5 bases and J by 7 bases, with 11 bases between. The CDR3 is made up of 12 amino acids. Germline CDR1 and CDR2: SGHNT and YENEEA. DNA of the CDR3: TGTGCCAGCAGCCGGTCAGGGGTTGAAGCTTTCTTT. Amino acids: CASSRSGVEAFF.

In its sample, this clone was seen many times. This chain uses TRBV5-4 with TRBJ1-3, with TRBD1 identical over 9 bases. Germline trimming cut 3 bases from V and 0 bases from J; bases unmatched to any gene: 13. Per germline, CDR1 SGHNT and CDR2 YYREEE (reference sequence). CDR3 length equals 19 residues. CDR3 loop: CASSYGTGHSRHSGNTIYF. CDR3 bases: TGTGCCAGCAGCTACGGGACAGGGCACTCTCGGCACTCTGGAAACACCATATATTTT.

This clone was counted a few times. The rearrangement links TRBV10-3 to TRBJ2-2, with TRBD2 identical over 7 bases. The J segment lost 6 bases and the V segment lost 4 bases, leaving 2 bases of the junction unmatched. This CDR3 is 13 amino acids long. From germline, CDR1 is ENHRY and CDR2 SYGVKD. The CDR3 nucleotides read TGTGCCATCAGTGGGGGGGGAGCCGGGGAGCTGTTTTTT. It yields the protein CAISGGGAGELFF.

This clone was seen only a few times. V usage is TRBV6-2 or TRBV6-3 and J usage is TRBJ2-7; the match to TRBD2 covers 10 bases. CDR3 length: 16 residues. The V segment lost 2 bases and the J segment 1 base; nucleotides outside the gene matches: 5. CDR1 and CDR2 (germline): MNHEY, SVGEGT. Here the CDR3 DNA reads TGTGCCAGCAGTTACCTTTCGACTAGCGGGTCCTACGAGCAGTACTTC. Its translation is CASSYLSTSGSYEQYF.